These 24 T cell receptor beta chains were all obtained from the same sample, sequenced in a study of T cells in Graves' hyperthyroidism and ophthalmopathy. Amplification targeted TCR beta CDR3 regions from RNA transcripts. First-round RT-PCR of the TCR CDR3 relied on the HTBI primer set. TCRdb passed the multiplex PCR reads through MiXCR, listing each CDR3 protein once. The sample lists about 380,000 distinct CDR3 sequences, about 18% occurring once. Material: blood. Receptors were obtained from a man aged 18 to 30 with Graves' ophthalmopathy.

This clonotype was seen ten or more times. The chain is built from TRBV19 and TRBJ1-2; no clear D. Trimming shortened V by 6 bases and J by 6 bases, and 14 bases separated the two germline ends. The CDR3 has 13 amino acids. Per the germline V gene, CDR1 is LNHDA and CDR2 is SQIVND (reference sequence). The CDR3 here is CASRERGVNGYTF. CDR3 DNA sequence: TGTGCCAGTAGGGAGAGAGGAGTAAATGGCTACACCTTC.

The CDR3 protein is CASSLLALSSGRETQYF. In DNA form, the CDR3 reads TGTGCCAGCAGTTTATTGGCGTTATCTAGCGGGAGGGAGACCCAGTACTTC. This chain uses TRBV28 with TRBJ2-5; TRBD2 agrees at 11 bases. The CDR3 extends over 17 amino acids. Trimming took 1 base from V and 5 from J; bases not matched to a gene: 9. From germline, CDR1 is MDHEN and CDR2 SYDVKM.

This clonotype appeared many times. This CDR3 is CASNRDRTQETQYF. CDR3 coding DNA: TGTGCCAGCAATAGGGACAGGACCCAAGAGACCCAGTACTTC. This rearrangement joins TRBV6-1 to TRBJ2-5; 8 bases fit TRBD1. The length of the CDR3 is 14 residues. V was pared by 7 bases and J by 1 base, with 5 bases of the junction left unmatched. The germline CDR1 and CDR2 sequences are MNHNS and SASEGT.

This clonotype was seen many times. The chain couples TRBV6-1 to TRBJ1-1, with no clear D. Germline V CDR1 and CDR2: MNHNS, SASEGT. The CDR3 extends over 15 amino acids. V lost 5 bases and J lost 2, with 15 bases in between. The CDR3 coding sequence is TGTGCCAGCAGTCACGGTATCCGGCCAAACACTGAAGCTTTCTTT. Amino acids: CASSHGIRPNTEAFF.

This chain joins TRBV7-9 and TRBJ2-1; TRBD2 aligns across 15 bases. This CDR3 is built from 15 residues. Trimming took 4 bases from V and 8 from J; bases not matched to a gene: 3. The germline V gene has CDR1 SEHNR and CDR2 FQNEAQ (reference sequence). As DNA, the CDR3 is TGTGCCAGCAGCTCGGGACTAGCGGGAGGAGATGAGCAGTTCTTC. Translated, it gives CASSSGLAGGDEQFF. The whole variable domain, filled in from reference TRBV7-9 and TRBJ2-1, reads DTGVSQNPRHKITKRGQNVTFRCDPISEHNRLYWYRQTLGQGPEFLTYFQNEAQLEKSRLLSDRFSAERPKGSFSTLEIQRTEQGDSAMYLCASSSGLAGGDEQFFGPGTRLTVL.

This clonotype turned up a few times. The chain links TRBV7-3 to TRBJ2-2; D is ambiguous. Germline CDR1 reads SGHTA; CDR2 reads FQGTGA. Trimming pared 4 bases from V and 4 bases from J, leaving 7 bases between. The CDR3 runs 13 residues. The CDR3 DNA reads as TGTGCCAGCAGCTCGGAAATCACCGGGGAGCTGTTTTTT. It translates to CASSSEITGELFF.

The chain carries TRBV5-5 and TRBJ2-1; tentatively, D is TRBD1 (6 bases). The CDR3 runs 19 residues. With 0 bases removed from V and 0 bases from J, the gap between germline ends came to 19 bases. CDR1 is SGHKS and CDR2 is YYEKEE in the germline V gene (reference sequence). CDR3 loop: CASSLEGERKQSSYNEQFF. DNA for the CDR3: TGTGCCAGCAGCTTGGAGGGGGAACGGAAACAAAGCTCCTACAATGAGCAGTTCTTC.

This clonotype was found a few times. The genes are TRBV5-4 and TRBJ1-2, with 7 nucleotides matching TRBD1. This CDR3 region has 14 residues. The ends lost 2 bases at V and 4 bases at J; junction bases unmatched: 5. CDR1 and CDR2 (germline): SGHNT, YYREEE (reference sequence). The CDR3 DNA reads as TGTGCCAGCAGCTTAAGGGGGCTACTCTATGGCTACACCTTC. Translated: CASSLRGLLYGYTF.

This clonotype was recorded at least ten times. The chain uses TRBV11-2 and TRBJ2-7, with TRBD2 as a possible D gene (6 bases). The CDR3 runs 12 residues. Germline loops: CDR1 SGHAT, CDR2 FQNNGV. V dropped 3 bases and J dropped 5 bases, with 8 bases sitting between them. The DNA of the CDR3 is TGTGCCAGCAGCTTCGGGGAGGACGAGCAGTACTTC. It translates to CASSFGEDEQYF.

In its sample, this clonotype was seen many times. J is TRBJ2-2 and V is TRBV28; a possible D gene is TRBD2 (5 bases). The V end lost 7 bases, the J end lost 2 bases, and 14 bases lay between the germline ends. The CDR3 runs to 15 residues. In germline, CDR1 is MDHEN, CDR2 SYDVKM. CDR3 nucleotides: TGTGCCAGCAAAACCGCGGGCCTCAACACCGGGGAGCTGTTTTTT. Amino acid sequence: CASKTAGLNTGELFF.

The rearrangement joins TRBV5-1 to TRBJ2-2, with D perhaps matching TRBD1 (7 bases). The CDR3 is 15 residues long. The ends were cut back, 4 bases at V and 0 bases at J, with 10 bases in the middle. CDR1 and CDR2 (germline): SGHRS, YFSETQ. Here the CDR3 reads CASSAGTANTGELFF. CDR3 nucleotides: TGCGCCAGCAGCGCGGGGACAGCGAACACCGGGGAGCTGTTTTTT.

This clonotype was seen repeatedly, ten times or more. J is TRBJ2-5 and V is TRBV12-3 or TRBV12-4; 7 bases align to TRBD1. The CDR3 runs 15 residues. With 5 bases clipped from V and 7 bases from J, the junction kept 13 bases outside the gene matches. The CDR3 sequence is CASSPHRGPKGTQYF. CDR3 DNA: TGTGCCAGCAGTCCTCACAGGGGTCCTAAGGGGACCCAGTACTTC.

The V call is TRBV27, the J call TRBJ1-3; D unclear. CDR1 is MNHEY and CDR2 is SMNVEV in the germline V gene (reference sequence). Trimming removed 8 bases at V and 0 bases at J, with 11 bases between. The CDR3 extends over 14 amino acids. Here the CDR3 DNA reads TGTGCCAGCGGCCCGGGCCTCTCTGGAAACACCATATATTTT. Translating it yields CASGPGLSGNTIYF.

The V gene is TRBV12-3 or TRBV12-4, the J gene TRBJ1-5; no reliable D call. The V gene lost 6 bases and the J gene lost 5 bases, with 8 bases spanning the gap. This CDR3 comprises 12 residues. The CDR3 region is CASRGSDQPQHF. For the CDR3, the DNA is TGTGCCAGCAGGGGGTCGGATCAGCCCCAGCATTTT.

The CDR3 DNA reads TGTGCCAGCAGCTTGTCTGGCCTGAGCACAGATACGCAGTATTTT. This codes for CASSLSGLSTDTQYF. This chain uses TRBV7-6 with TRBJ2-3; no definite D call. The V end lost 3 bases, the J end lost 0 bases, and 10 bases lay between the germline ends. This CDR3 has 15 residues. Germline lookup yields CDR1 SGHVS and CDR2 FNYEAQ.

The chain couples TRBV12-3 or TRBV12-4 to TRBJ1-1; no clear D gene. V was pared by 3 bases and J by 11 bases, with 22 bases between. The CDR3 is 15 amino acids. CDR3 nucleotides: TGTGCCAGCAGTTTCATCCCCTCCGGGTCCGCCGGGGCTTTCTTT. It encodes CASSFIPSGSAGAFF.

This clonotype was seen a handful of times. V is TRBV2 and J is TRBJ1-2, with D perhaps TRBD1 (6 bases). CDR1 is SNHLY and CDR2 is FYNNEI in the germline V gene. Trimming pared 3 bases from V and 3 bases from J, leaving 17 bases between. The CDR3 length is 16 residues. The CDR3 nucleotides read TGTGCCAGCAGTGATGGGAGGGAGGGGGGGGACTATGGCTACACCTTC. As protein: CASSDGREGGDYGYTF.

This clonotype was counted ten times or more. The chain combines TRBV7-9 with TRBJ2-5, with 7 bases lining up with TRBD1. Germline lookup yields CDR1 SEHNR and CDR2 FQNEAQ (reference sequence). This CDR3 has 14 amino acids. The ends lost 5 bases at V and 4 bases at J; junction bases unmatched: 7. CDR3 DNA sequence: TGTGCCAGCAGCCCCCCGACAGGGTTAGAGACCCAGTACTTC. It codes for CASSPPTGLETQYF.

The chain uses TRBV3-1 and TRBJ1-1; D perhaps matches TRBD1 (6 bases). The CDR3 extends over 14 amino acids. CDR1 and CDR2 (germline): LGHDT, YNNKEL (reference sequence). Trimming took off 0 bases at V and 4 bases at J, with 9 bases between the two ends. The CDR3 region is CASSQEGGLTEAFF. Written as DNA, the CDR3 is TGTGCCAGCAGCCAAGAGGGGGGGCTCACTGAAGCTTTCTTT.

This clonotype occurred many times. V and J are TRBV18 and TRBJ1-1; a possible D gene is TRBD1 (5 bases). The V gene lost 0 bases and the J gene lost 5 bases, with 10 bases spanning the gap. CDR3 size: 14 residues. CDR1 and CDR2 (germline): KGHSH, LQKENI. CDR3 sequence (DNA): TGTGCCAGCTCACCACCGGGGGGTAGGACTGAAGCTTTCTTT. As protein: CASSPPGGRTEAFF. Full variable domain (outside the CDR3, taken from reference TRBV18 and TRBJ1-1): NAGVMQNPRHLVRRRGQEARLRCSPMKGHSHVYWYRQLPEEGLKFMVYLQKENIIDESGMPKERFSAEFPKEGPSILRIQQVVRGDSAAYFCASSPPGGRTEAFFGQGTRLTVV.

This clonotype was observed once. The chain uses TRBV19 and TRBJ2-1; 7 bases are a match to TRBD1. Germline V CDR1 and CDR2: LNHDA, SQIVND (reference sequence). Germline trimming cut 9 bases from V and 2 bases from J; bases unmatched to any gene: 16. The CDR3 is made up of 17 amino acids. CDR3 amino acids: CASHSEPGTATYNEQFF. CDR3 bases: TGTGCCAGCCACTCGGAACCCGGGACAGCCACCTACAATGAGCAGTTCTTC.

This clonotype came up many times. The chain is built from TRBV2 and TRBJ1-5; 8 positions agree with TRBD1. V lost 6 bases, J lost 7 bases, and 2 bases stayed unmatched. This CDR3 has 12 amino acids. The germline V gene encodes CDR1 SNHLY and CDR2 FYNNEI. The CDR3 nucleotides read TGTGCCAGCAGGACAGGGGACCAGCCCCAGCATTTT. Translating gives CASRTGDQPQHF.

The chain couples TRBV6-1 to TRBJ1-5; TRBD1 might be the D (5 bases). This CDR3 has 15 amino acids. Trimming removed 0 bases from V and 1 base from J, with 7 bases in between. Germline-derived CDR1 and CDR2 are MNHNS and SASEGT. CDR3 amino acids: CASSEAGGSNQPQHF. CDR3 sequence (DNA): TGTGCCAGCAGTGAAGCTGGGGGAAGCAATCAGCCCCAGCATTTT.

Many counts were recorded for this clonotype. The chain uses TRBV6-1 and TRBJ1-1; 7 bases fit TRBD1. Trimming removed 6 bases from V and 8 bases from J; junction bases left unmatched: 6. The germline CDR1 and CDR2 sequences are MNHNS and SASEGT. There are 12 residues in the CDR3. The CDR3 loop reads CASSLRTGEAFF. The CDR3 DNA is TGTGCCAGCAGCCTGAGGACAGGCGAAGCTTTCTTT.